Each of the 11 T cell receptor beta chains below was sequenced from the same sample in a study of identical twins. MiXCR, run by TCRdb on the 5' RACE reads, gives a single entry per CDR3 protein. The table has about 720,000 distinct CDR3 sequences, about 18% seen once. These data were also filed under a second study, of T cells expressing NK-cell markers.

The sequencing sample was made of PBMCs. All receptors derive from a woman aged 18-29 years in good health.

This chain connects TRBV5-1 to TRBJ2-7; 14 nucleotides match TRBD2. The CDR3 is made up of 18 amino acids. V shed 1 base, J shed 3 bases, and the junction held 9 bases outside the gene matches. Germline CDR1 and CDR2: SGHRS and YFSETQ. CDR3 sequence reads: CASSLYGTSGRSVYEQYF. CDR3 nucleotides: TGCGCCAGCAGCTTGTATGGGACTAGCGGGAGAAGCGTCTACGAGCAGTACTTC.

The chain couples TRBV6-1 to TRBJ2-1; 9 bases match TRBD1. The J segment lost 13 bases and the V segment lost 5 bases, leaving 12 bases of the junction unmatched. Per germline, CDR1 MNHNS and CDR2 SASEGT. The CDR3 loop spans 14 amino acids. The CDR3: CASSLSPGQGSQFF. The CDR3 nucleotides are TGTGCCAGCAGTCTTAGTCCGGGACAGGGAAGTCAGTTCTTC.

There are a few counts of this clonotype. The chain carries TRBV4-3 and TRBJ2-7; the match to TRBD1 covers 9 bases. This CDR3 region has 14 residues. Per the germline V gene, CDR1 is LGHNA and CDR2 is YSLEER. After removal of 3 bases from V and 5 bases from J, the junction contained 5 bases not matched to a gene. CDR3: CASSQGQGTDEQYF. For the CDR3, the DNA is TGCGCCAGCAGCCAGGGACAGGGTACCGACGAGCAGTACTTC.

The rearrangement links TRBV12-3 or TRBV12-4 to TRBJ1-2; D is perhaps TRBD1 (5 bases). The CDR3 extends over 15 amino acids. Trimming pared 10 bases from V and 8 bases from J, leaving 26 bases between. Written as DNA, the CDR3 is TGTGCCATCCAGGACCGGGGAGGTTACGGGGGAGGCTACACCTTC. It is translated as CAIQDRGGYGGGYTF.

This clonotype was counted a few times. The chain links TRBV12-3 or TRBV12-4 to TRBJ1-1; D is uncertain. CDR3 size: 12 residues. Between the trimmed V and J ends, which lost 3 bases and 11 bases, there was a span of 13 bases. CDR3 residues: CASSFRDTRAFF. CDR3 nucleotide sequence: TGTGCCAGCAGTTTTAGGGATACAAGGGCTTTCTTT.

Many counts were recorded for this clonotype. The V gene is TRBV5-1, the J gene TRBJ2-1; D is possibly TRBD2 (5 bases). The CDR3 has 15 residues. The germline V and J ends were trimmed by 0 bases and 7 bases, with 14 bases remaining between them. Germline lookup yields CDR1 SGHRS and CDR2 YFSETQ. The CDR3 spells CASSLVPGLTNEQFF. DNA for the CDR3: TGCGCCAGCAGCTTGGTTCCCGGACTCACAAATGAGCAGTTCTTC.

The sample holds a few counts of this clonotype. The chain joins TRBV12-3 or TRBV12-4 to TRBJ1-1, with D perhaps matching TRBD1 (6 bases). The CDR3 is 14 residues long. The V end lost 5 bases, the J end lost 5 bases, and 15 bases lay between the germline ends. CDR3 in DNA: TGTGCCAGCAGTCCCGAACCAACAGGGACTGAAGCTTTCTTT. Translated: CASSPEPTGTEAFF.

The rearrangement links TRBV6-5 to TRBJ2-3; TRBD2 matches 13 bases. Germline trimming cut 2 bases from V and 7 bases from J; bases unmatched to any gene: 6. The CDR3 has 16 amino acids. Germline V gene lookup returns CDR1 MNHEY and CDR2 SVGAGI. In nucleotides, the CDR3 is TGTGCCAGCAGTTACGCCACTAGCGGGGGGGCCAATACGCAGTATTTT. Translation gives CASSYATSGGANTQYF.

This clonotype was observed a handful of times. This chain connects TRBV6-6 to TRBJ2-1, with D perhaps TRBD1 (5 bases). The CDR3 runs 11 residues. In germline, CDR1 is MNHNY, CDR2 SVGAGI (reference sequence). V lost 7 bases and J 8 bases, leaving 9 bases between the germline ends. The CDR3: CASMPGYEQFF. In DNA form, the CDR3 reads TGTGCCAGCATGCCAGGGTATGAGCAGTTCTTC.

The chain couples TRBV10-3 to TRBJ2-2, with 10 nucleotides matching TRBD2. Per the germline V gene, CDR1 is ENHRY and CDR2 is SYGVKD. The CDR3 runs 16 residues. The V and J ends lost 5 bases and 1 base, in that order; junction bases with no gene match: 4. CDR3 in amino acids: CAISQAGGMNTGELFF. As DNA, the CDR3 is TGTGCCATCAGTCAAGCGGGAGGGATGAACACCGGGGAGCTGTTTTTT.

A single count supports this clonotype. The CDR3 end shows no conserved phenylalanine or tryptophan, and so a read error is likely. V and J are TRBV19 and TRBJ2-1; no reliable D call. Looked up from germline, CDR1 is LNHDA and CDR2 is SQIVND (reference sequence). V shed 3 bases and J shed 0 bases, with 9 bases lying between them. This CDR3 is built from 15 residues. CDR3: CASSIPRSSYNEQFL. The CDR3 DNA reads TGTGCCAGTAGTATCCCCCGGAGCTCCTACAATGAGCAGTTCCTC.